Listed below are T cell receptor beta chains from one sample, sequenced in a study of blood T cell repertoires in COVID-19. Measured with immunoSEQ multiplex PCR; TCRdb has only the in-frame clones, and not every one. The table lists about 22,000 clones, approximately 80% of them singletons. The sequencing sample was made of peripheral blood. The source of these receptors is a man between 70 and 80 years old with acute or convalescent COVID-19. CDR3s include the opening cysteine and the closing phenylalanine or tryptophan. The D gene is left open where the match is weak. The size of a clone is reported for some rows only, either as once, few or many, or as a class for expanded clones.

>TRBD1|.|TRBJ1-2|TRBV2
CASSGWAGGLYGYTF
TGTGCCAGCAGTGGTTGGGCAGGGGGCCTCTATGGCTACACCTTC
>.|.|TRBJ1-1|TRBV18
CASSQDTENTEAFF
TGTGCCAGCTCACAAGACACGGAGAACACTGAAGCTTTCTTT
>.|.|TRBJ2-2|TRBV5-4
CASNLLGNTGELFF
TGTGCCAGCAACCTACTAGGGAACACCGGGGAGCTGTTTTTT
>.|once|TRBJ2-7|TRBV5-1
CASSLTANEQYF
TGCGCCAGCAGCTTGACAGCTAACGAGCAGTACTTC
>.|.|TRBJ2-3|TRBV9
CASSPLGLTDTQYF
TGTGCCAGCAGCCCTTTGGGACTCACAGATACGCAGTATTTT
>.|.|TRBJ1-6|TRBV5-1
CASSLRIGQPSSNSPLHF
TGCGCCAGCAGCTTGAGGATTGGACAGCCATCATCGAATTCACCCCTCCACTTT
>.|.|TRBJ2-5|TRBV20-1
CSASYGETQYF
TGCAGTGCTAGCTACGGAGAGACCCAGTACTTC
>TRBD1|once|TRBJ1-5|TRBV11-2
CASSLGQGNQPQHF
TGTGCCAGCAGCTTAGGACAGGGAAATCAGCCCCAGCATTTT
>.|.|TRBJ2-7|TRBV20-1
CSASGKRGTYEQYF
TGCAGTGCTAGTGGAAAGAGGGGGACATACGAGCAGTACTTC
>.|.|TRBJ2-3|TRBV28
CASIRGDTQYF
TGTGCCAGCATCAGGGGAGATACGCAGTATTTT
>.|.|TRBJ1-1|TRBV10-3
CAIRPDGQNTEAFF
TGTGCCATCAGGCCGGACGGACAGAACACTGAAGCTTTCTTT
>.|.|TRBJ1-1|TRBV18
CASSPGPIEAFF
TGTGCCAGCTCACCAGGGCCGATTGAAGCTTTCTTT
>TRBD2|.|TRBJ2-3|TRBV9
CASSVELAGVTQYF
TGTGCCAGCAGCGTAGAACTAGCGGGCGTTACGCAGTATTTT
>TRBD2|.|TRBJ2-1|TRBV28
CASSLGTSGHEQFF
TGTGCCAGCAGTTTAGGGACTAGTGGCCATGAGCAGTTCTTC
>.|.|TRBJ2-7|TRBV12-3/TRBV12-4
CASSLQGTYEQYF
TGTGCCAGCAGTTTACAGGGTACCTACGAGCAGTACTTC
>TRBD2|.|TRBJ2-5|TRBV5-5
CASSSLAGIETQYF
TGTGCCAGCAGCTCGCTAGCGGGGATCGAGACCCAGTACTTC
>TRBD2|.|TRBJ2-1|TRBV9
CASSVLREGDNEQFF
TGTGCCAGCAGCGTCTTGCGGGAGGGTGACAATGAGCAGTTCTTC
>TRBD1|.|TRBJ2-1|TRBV6-5
CASSTYVTGKDEQFF
TGTGCCAGCAGTACATACGTGACAGGGAAGGATGAGCAGTTCTTC
>TRBD2|.|TRBJ2-3|TRBV7-2
CASSLVPSGGISDTQYF
TGTGCCAGCAGCTTAGTCCCTAGCGGGGGGATCTCAGATACGCAGTATTTT
>TRBD1|.|TRBJ1-6|TRBV20-1
CSASNRGPLNSPLHF
TGCAGTGCTAGTAACAGGGGGCCACTGAATTCACCCCTCCACTTT
>.|once|TRBJ2-1|TRBV4-3
CASSQEGQSSYNEQFF
TGCGCCAGCAGCCAAGAGGGGCAAAGCTCCTACAATGAGCAGTTCTTC
>.|.|TRBJ2-5|TRBV5-1
CASSPDRAPETQYF
TGCGCCAGCAGCCCCGACAGAGCTCCGGAGACCCAGTACTTC
>TRBD2|.|TRBJ2-3|TRBV5-1
CASSPGLAGGLDTQYF
TGCGCCAGCAGCCCGGGACTAGCGGGGGGGCTGGATACGCAGTATTTT
>TRBD1|.|TRBJ1-1|TRBV6-2/TRBV6-3
CASSPPKGQVGTEAFF
TGTGCCAGCAGTCCCCCTAAGGGACAGGTTGGTACTGAAGCTTTCTTT
>.|.|TRBJ2-7|TRBV6-6
CASSSSDSSYEQYF
TGTGCCAGCAGTAGCAGCGACTCCTCCTACGAGCAGTACTTC
>TRBD1|.|TRBJ2-5|TRBV28
CASNTEGGPETQYF
TGTGCCAGCAACACCGAAGGGGGCCCAGAGACCCAGTACTTC
>.|once|TRBJ2-7|TRBV12-5
CASGLDSQLSYEQYF
TGTGCTAGTGGTTTGGACAGTCAACTCTCCTACGAGCAGTACTTC
>TRBD1|.|TRBJ2-1|TRBV18
CASSPGQAYNEQFF
TGTGCCAGCTCACCGGGACAGGCCTACAATGAGCAGTTCTTC
>TRBD1|.|TRBJ1-6|TRBV11-2
CASSFLPGTGLRDSPLHF
TGTGCCAGCAGCTTCCTTCCCGGGACAGGCCTTCGGGATTCACCCCTCCACTTT
>.|.|TRBJ2-5|TRBV12-3/TRBV12-4
CASSLARDETQYF
TGTGCCAGCAGTTTGGCCAGGGATGAGACCCAGTACTTC
>.|.|TRBJ2-5|TRBV3-1/TRBV3-2
CASSPRAGGHQETQYF
TGTGCCAGCAGCCCAAGAGCCGGGGGGCATCAAGAGACCCAGTACTTC
>.|.|TRBJ2-1|TRBV6-4
CASSDPPGGSAFSEQFF
TGTGCCAGCAGTGACCCCCCAGGAGGGAGTGCTTTTAGTGAGCAGTTCTTC
>.|.|TRBJ2-6|TRBV27
CASSFGPSGANVLTF
TGTGCCAGCAGTTTCGGTCCCTCTGGGGCCAACGTCCTGACTTTC